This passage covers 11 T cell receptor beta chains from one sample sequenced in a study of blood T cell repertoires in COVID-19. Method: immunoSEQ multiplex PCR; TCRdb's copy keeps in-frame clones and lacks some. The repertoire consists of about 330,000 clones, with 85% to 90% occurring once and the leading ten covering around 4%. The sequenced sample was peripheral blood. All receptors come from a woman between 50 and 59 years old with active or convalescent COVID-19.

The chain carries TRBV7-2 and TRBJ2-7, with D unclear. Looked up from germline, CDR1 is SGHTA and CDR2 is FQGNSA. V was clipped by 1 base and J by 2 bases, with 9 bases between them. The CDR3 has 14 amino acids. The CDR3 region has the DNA TGTGCCAGCAGCTTAGTTATCAACACCTACGAGCAGTACTTC. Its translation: CASSLVINTYEQYF. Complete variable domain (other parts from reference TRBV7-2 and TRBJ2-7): GAGVSQSPSNKVTEKGKDVELRCDPISGHTALYWYRQSLGQGLEFLIYFQGNSAPDKSGLPSDRFSAERTGGSVSTLTIQRTQQEDSAVYLCASSLVINTYEQYFGPGTRLTVT.

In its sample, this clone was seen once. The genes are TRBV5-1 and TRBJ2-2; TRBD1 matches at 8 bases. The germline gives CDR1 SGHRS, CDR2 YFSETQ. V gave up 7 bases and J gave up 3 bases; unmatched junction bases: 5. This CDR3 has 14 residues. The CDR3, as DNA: TGCGCCAGCGGACAGGGTAGGGACACCGGGGAGCTGTTTTTT. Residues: CASGQGRDTGELFF.

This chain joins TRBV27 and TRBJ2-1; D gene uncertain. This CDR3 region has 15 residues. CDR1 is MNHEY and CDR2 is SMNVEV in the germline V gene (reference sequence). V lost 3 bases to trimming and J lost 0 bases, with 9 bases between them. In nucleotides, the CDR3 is TGTGCCAGCAGTTTGCCCAGAAGCTCCTACAATGAGCAGTTCTTC. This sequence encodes CASSLPRSSYNEQFF.

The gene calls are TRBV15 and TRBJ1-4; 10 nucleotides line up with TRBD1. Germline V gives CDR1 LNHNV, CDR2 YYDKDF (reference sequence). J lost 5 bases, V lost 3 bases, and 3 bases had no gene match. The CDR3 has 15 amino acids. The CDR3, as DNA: TGTGCCACCAGCAGGGGGGGACAGGGGAATGAAAAACTGTTTTTT. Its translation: CATSRGGQGNEKLFF.

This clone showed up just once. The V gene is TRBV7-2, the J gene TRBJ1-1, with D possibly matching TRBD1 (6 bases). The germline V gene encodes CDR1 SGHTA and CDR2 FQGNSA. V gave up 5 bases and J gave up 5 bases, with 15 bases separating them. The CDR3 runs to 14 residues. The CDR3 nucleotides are TGTGCCAGCAGCCAACAGGGTAGTGGAACTGAAGCTTTCTTT. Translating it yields CASSQQGSGTEAFF.

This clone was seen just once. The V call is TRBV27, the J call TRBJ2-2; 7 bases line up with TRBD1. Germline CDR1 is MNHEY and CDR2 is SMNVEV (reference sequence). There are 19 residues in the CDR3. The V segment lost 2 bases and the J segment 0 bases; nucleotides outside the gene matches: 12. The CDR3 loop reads CASSLTAVKTGTNTGELFF. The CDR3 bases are TGTGCCAGCAGTTTAACCGCAGTGAAGACAGGGACGAACACCGGGGAGCTGTTTTTT.

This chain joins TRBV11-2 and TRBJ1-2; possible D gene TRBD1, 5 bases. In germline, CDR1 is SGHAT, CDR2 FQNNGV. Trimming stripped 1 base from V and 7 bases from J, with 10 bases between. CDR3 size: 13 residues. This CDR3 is CASSLGGGGGYTF. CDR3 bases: TGTGCCAGCAGCTTAGGGGGCGGGGGTGGCTACACCTTC.

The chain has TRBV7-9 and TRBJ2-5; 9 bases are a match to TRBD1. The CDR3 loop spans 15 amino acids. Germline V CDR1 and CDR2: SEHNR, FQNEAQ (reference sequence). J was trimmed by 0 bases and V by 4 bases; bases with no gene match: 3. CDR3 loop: CASSSRDRDQETQYF. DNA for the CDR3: TGTGCCAGCAGCTCCCGGGACAGGGACCAAGAGACCCAGTACTTC. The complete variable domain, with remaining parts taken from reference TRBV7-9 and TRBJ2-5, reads DTGVSQNPRHKITKRGQNVTFRCDPISEHNRLYWYRQTLGQGPEFLTYFQNEAQLEKSRLLSDRFSAERPKGSFSTLEIQRTEQGDSAMYLCASSSRDRDQETQYFGPGTRLLVL.

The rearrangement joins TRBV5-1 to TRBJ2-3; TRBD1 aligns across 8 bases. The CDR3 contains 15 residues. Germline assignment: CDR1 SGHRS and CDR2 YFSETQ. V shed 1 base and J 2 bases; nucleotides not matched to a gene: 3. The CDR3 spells CASSLSQGATDTQYF. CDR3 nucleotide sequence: TGCGCCAGCAGCTTGAGTCAGGGGGCCACAGATACGCAGTATTTT. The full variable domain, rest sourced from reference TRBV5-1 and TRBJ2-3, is KAGVTQTPRYLIKTRGQQVTLSCSPISGHRSVSWYQQTPGQGLQFLFEYFSETQRNKGNFPGRFSGRQFSNSRSEMNVSTLELGDSALYLCASSLSQGATDTQYFGPGTRLTVL.

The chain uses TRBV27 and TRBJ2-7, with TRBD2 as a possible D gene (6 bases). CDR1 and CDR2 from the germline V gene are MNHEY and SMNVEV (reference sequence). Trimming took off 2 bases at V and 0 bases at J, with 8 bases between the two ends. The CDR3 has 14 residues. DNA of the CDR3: TGTGCCAGCAGTTTAGACGGGAGCTCCTACGAGCAGTACTTC. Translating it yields CASSLDGSSYEQYF.

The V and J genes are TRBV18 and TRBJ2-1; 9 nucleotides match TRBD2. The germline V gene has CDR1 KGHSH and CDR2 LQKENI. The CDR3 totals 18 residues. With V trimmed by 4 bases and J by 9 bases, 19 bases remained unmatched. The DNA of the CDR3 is TGTGCCAGCTCACAGAACTCCGGGACTAGCCTACAGGCAGGTGAGCAGTTCTTC. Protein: CASSQNSGTSLQAGEQFF.